The TCR beta chain described here comes from a study of patients and donors after allogeneic stem cell transplantation. The length of the CDR3 is 11 residues. Germline CDR1 reads DFQATT; CDR2 reads SNEGSKA (reference sequence). This clonotype was detected only a few times. TCRdb re-analysed the RT-PCR reads in MiXCR, keeping a single row per CDR3 protein. The table lists 800,000 to 1,000,000 distinct CDR3 sequences, approximately 19% of them singletons. This sequence joins TRBV20-1 and TRBJ1-2; D perhaps matches TRBD1 (6 bases). The source of this sequence is a human donor who was either an allogeneic HSCT recipient or a stem cell or donor lymphocyte infusion donor (not recorded which). It is not recorded whose cells these are; they may come from a transplant donor. The material sequenced was blood, either unsorted or a sorted T cell fraction (not recorded which). The CDR3, as DNA: TGCAGGGGGGGCGTCGGCTATGGCTACACCTTC. As protein: CRGGVGYGYTF.